The clone carrying this T cell receptor beta chain came up a few times. Its antigen is not known. Germline values: CDR1 LGHNA, CDR2 YSLEER. The CDR3 contains 16 residues. Between the trimmed V and J ends, which lost 0 bases and 8 bases, there was a span of 16 bases. This entry belongs to a study of T cells after yellow fever vaccination. Study-wide findings and caveats: CD4 and CD8 compartments shared a small share of clonotypes, likely from convergent recombination. The secondary T-cell response peaked on day 5, not day 15, but was weaker. The study re-detected most primary-vaccination clones after the booster (around 96% CD4, 88% CD8).

TCRdb re-called the 5' RACE reads through MiXCR, storing one row per CDR3 protein. Of 100,000 to 150,000 distinct CDR3 sequences listed, around 15% are singletons. V and J are TRBV4-3 and TRBJ1-4, with D perhaps TRBD1 (5 bases). Material: CD8+ T cells sorted from PBMCs, obtained 5 days after the yellow fever booster vaccination. This receptor was obtained from a man between 18 and 29 years old who received the YFV17D yellow fever vaccine. In nucleotides, the CDR3 is TGCGCCAGCAGCCAAGATCTAGGGGTCGCAGGGGAAAAACTGTTTTTT. As protein: CASSQDLGVAGEKLFF.